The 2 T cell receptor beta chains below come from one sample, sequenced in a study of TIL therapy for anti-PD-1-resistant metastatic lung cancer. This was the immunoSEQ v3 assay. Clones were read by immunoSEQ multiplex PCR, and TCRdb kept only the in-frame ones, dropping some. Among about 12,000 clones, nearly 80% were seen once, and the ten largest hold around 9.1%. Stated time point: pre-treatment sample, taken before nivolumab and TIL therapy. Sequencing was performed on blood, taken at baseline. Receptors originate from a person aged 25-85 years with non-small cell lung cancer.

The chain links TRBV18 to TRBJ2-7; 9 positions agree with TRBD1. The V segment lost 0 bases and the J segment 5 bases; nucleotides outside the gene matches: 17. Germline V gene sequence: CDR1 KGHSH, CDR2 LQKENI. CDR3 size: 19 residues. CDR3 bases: TGTGCCAGCTCACCACCGCGATTCAGGGAGGGGGACAGGGCTAACGAGCAGTACTTC. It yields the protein CASSPPRFREGDRANEQYF.

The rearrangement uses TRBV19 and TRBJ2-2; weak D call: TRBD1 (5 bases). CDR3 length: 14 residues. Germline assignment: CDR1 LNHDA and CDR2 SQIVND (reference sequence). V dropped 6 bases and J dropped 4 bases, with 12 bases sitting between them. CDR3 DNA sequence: TGTGCCAGTAGCCGGACACCAGGCACCGGGGAGCTGTTTTTT. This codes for CASSRTPGTGELFF.